These 28 T cell receptor beta chains were all obtained from the same sample, sequenced in a study of T cell repertoires in cytomegalovirus infection. In TCRdb, the reads were re-called with MiXCR into one record per CDR3 protein. The table includes 200,000 or so distinct CDR3 sequences, roughly 27% detected once. Sequencing was carried out using PBMCs. The receptors shown here come from a human donor in good health (CMV status not recorded). Some clones in this sample may be carry-over from other donors' samples.

This chain joins TRBV19 and TRBJ1-2, with D maybe TRBD1 (5 bases). CDR1 LNHDA and CDR2 SQIVND come from the germline V gene (reference sequence). V lost 6 bases and J 0 bases, leaving 14 bases between the germline ends. The length of the CDR3 is 15 residues. The CDR3 protein is CASRWGDGANYGYTF. The CDR3 nucleotides read TGTGCCAGTAGATGGGGGGACGGAGCTAACTATGGCTACACCTTC.

The gene calls are TRBV12-3 or TRBV12-4 and TRBJ2-2; no reliable D call. V lost 3 bases, J lost 0 bases, and 8 bases lay in between. The CDR3 has 15 amino acids. The CDR3 loop is CASSFKHPNTGELFF. The CDR3 bases are TGTGCCAGCAGTTTCAAACATCCGAACACCGGGGAGCTGTTTTTT.

V and J are TRBV5-6 and TRBJ1-1; tentatively, D is TRBD1 (5 bases). The CDR3 consists of 14 residues. Trimming left V 2 bases short and J 4 bases short, with 12 bases between. CDR1 and CDR2 from the germline V gene are SGHDT and YYEEEE. CDR3 nucleotide sequence: TGTGCCAGCAGCTTTGGGACGGAAGCCACTGAAGCTTTCTTT. This gives the protein CASSFGTEATEAFF.

The rearrangement uses TRBV7-2 and TRBJ2-3; no reliable D call. Trimming cost V 0 bases and J 3 bases, with 4 bases left between them. The V gene's germline CDR1 is SGHTA and CDR2 FQGNSA. The CDR3 runs to 13 residues. The CDR3 spells CASSLAVTDTQYF. DNA of the CDR3: TGTGCCAGCAGCTTAGCGGTGACAGATACGCAGTATTTT.

This clonotype was counted only a few times. This sequence joins TRBV12-3 or TRBV12-4 and TRBJ2-7, with D maybe TRBD2 (6 bases). CDR3 length: 12 amino acids. The V and J ends lost 2 bases and 9 bases respectively, with 11 bases between them. The CDR3 DNA sequence: TGTGCCAGCAGTTTAAAAGGGGACTCGCAGTACTTC. Translation: CASSLKGDSQYF.

The genes are TRBV12-3 or TRBV12-4 and TRBJ1-1; 7 nucleotides line up with TRBD1. V shed 8 bases, J shed 5 bases, and the junction held 8 bases outside the gene matches. The CDR3 sequence is 13 residues long. CDR3 in DNA: TGTGCCAGCGCTCCGACAGGGAAAACTGAAGCTTTCTTT. Amino acids: CASAPTGKTEAFF.

The chain is built from TRBV30 and TRBJ2-1; D might be TRBD1 (5 bases). In germline, CDR1 is GTSNPN, CDR2 SVGIG (reference sequence). This CDR3 is 14 amino acids long. V lost 1 base and J lost 1, with 8 bases in between. CDR3 in DNA: TGTGCCTGGAGTGCAGGGTTTTCCTACAATGAGCAGTTCTTC. This gives the protein CAWSAGFSYNEQFF.

This clonotype was seen many times. The chain links TRBV7-8 to TRBJ1-1, with D perhaps matching TRBD1 (5 bases). Trimming pared 5 bases from V and 2 bases from J, leaving 12 bases between. Germline V gene data show CDR1 as SGHVS and CDR2 as FQNEAQ. The length of the CDR3 is 14 residues. The CDR3 nucleotides are TGTGCCAGCAGCGTCGGGACGGCTAACACTGAAGCTTTCTTT. It is translated as CASSVGTANTEAFF.

V and J are TRBV6-2 or TRBV6-3 and TRBJ1-1; no clear D. This CDR3 contains 13 residues. The ends were cut back, 2 bases at V and 6 bases at J, with 10 bases in the middle. The germline V gene has CDR1 MNHEY and CDR2 SVGEGT. CDR3 sequence: CASSYPDSAEAFF. The CDR3 DNA follows: TGTGCCAGCAGTTACCCCGATAGCGCTGAAGCTTTCTTT.

The V and J genes are TRBV7-2 and TRBJ2-7, with a tentative D call TRBD2 (5 bases). CDR1 and CDR2 from the germline V gene are SGHTA and FQGNSA. The CDR3 contains 13 residues. The V and J ends lost 0 bases and 13 bases respectively, with 16 bases between them. The CDR3 bases are TGTGCCAGCAGCTTAGCTGAGGGTTACGGGTTCTACTTC. It translates to CASSLAEGYGFYF. The variable domain in full, completed from reference TRBV7-2 and TRBJ2-7, reads GAGVSQSPSNKVTEKGKDVELRCDPISGHTALYWYRQSLGQGLEFLIYFQGNSAPDKSGLPSDRFSAERTGGSVSTLTIQRTQQEDSAVYLCASSLAEGYGFYFGPGTRLTVT.

The chain uses TRBV27 and TRBJ2-3; TRBD1 matches at 7 bases. The trim removed 10 bases at V and 6 bases at J, leaving 13 bases unmatched. Germline lookup yields CDR1 MNHEY and CDR2 SMNVEV (reference sequence). CDR3 length equals 14 residues. As DNA, the CDR3 is TGTGCCACGTCGCCGGACAGGCATGCGGATACGCAGTATTTT. This codes for CATSPDRHADTQYF.

This clonotype was observed many times. The chain employs TRBV20-1 and TRBJ2-1; possibly TRBD1 for D (6 bases). The V end was cut by 3 bases, the J end by 9 bases, with 15 bases between. This CDR3 has 13 amino acids. Germline CDR1 and CDR2: DFQATT and SNEGSKA (reference sequence). CDR3 sequence: CSASPMGRGEQFF. The DNA of the CDR3 is TGCAGTGCTAGCCCCATGGGCAGGGGTGAGCAGTTCTTC.

Details on this clonotype: A read error may explain this, as a much larger clone is one base away. The chain joins TRBV7-4 to TRBJ2-1; 7 bases are shared with TRBD1. Germline CDR1 is SGHVT and CDR2 is SQSDAQ. With 1 base clipped from V and 12 bases from J, the junction kept 3 bases outside the gene matches. The CDR3 loop spans 12 amino acids. The CDR3 DNA is TGTGCCAGCAGCTTAGAAGACAGGGTGCAGTTCTTC. Translated: CASSLEDRVQFF.

The chain joins TRBV19 to TRBJ1-5; the D is unclear. Looked up from germline, CDR1 is LNHDA and CDR2 is SQIVND (reference sequence). The length of the CDR3 is 12 residues. Deletions cut 9 bases from V and 7 bases from J, with 13 bases between. The CDR3 protein is CASRLASQPQHF. CDR3 DNA sequence: TGTGCCAGCCGTCTGGCCAGCCAGCCCCAGCATTTT.

This chain connects TRBV4-3 to TRBJ2-7; 11 bases map to TRBD2. After removal of 0 bases from V and 4 bases from J, the junction contained 2 bases not matched to a gene. Germline lookup yields CDR1 LGHNA and CDR2 YSLEER. The CDR3 loop spans 15 amino acids. The CDR3 DNA is TGCGCCAGCAGCCAAGATCCTAGCGGGGGGTACGAGCAGTACTTC. It is translated as CASSQDPSGGYEQYF.

V is TRBV10-3 and J is TRBJ1-2; 9 bases map to TRBD1. Looked up from germline, CDR1 is ENHRY and CDR2 is SYGVKD. The CDR3 loop spans 14 amino acids. V trimming: 7 bases; J trimming: 2 bases; junction bases outside the gene matches: 5. The CDR3 protein is CAITGTGQNYGYTF. The CDR3 region has the DNA TGTGCCATCACCGGGACAGGGCAGAACTATGGCTACACCTTC.

This clonotype was seen a few times. CDR3 loop: CASSLVGSGGAQETQYF. The CDR3 region has the DNA TGTGCCAGCAGCTTGGTCGGTAGCGGGGGCGCTCAAGAGACCCAGTACTTC. The V call is TRBV5-6, the J call TRBJ2-5; 9 nucleotides agree with TRBD2. Germline V lookup: CDR1 SGHDT, CDR2 YYEEEE. V was clipped by 0 bases and J by 2 bases; unmatched bases: 8. The CDR3 has 17 residues.

The rearrangement joins TRBV29-1 to TRBJ1-1; TRBD1 agrees at 7 bases. The CDR3 covers 11 residues. Germline V gene lookup returns CDR1 SQVTM and CDR2 ANQGSEA. With V trimmed by 4 bases and J by 6 bases, 2 bases remained unmatched. CDR3 bases: TGCAGCGTTGCAGGGGGGCCTGAAGCTTTCTTT. This gives the protein CSVAGGPEAFF.

This clonotype was recorded at least ten times. This chain joins TRBV7-9 and TRBJ1-5; D may be TRBD1 (6 bases). The V end was cut by 4 bases, the J end by 7 bases, with 14 bases between. Germline V gene data show CDR1 as SEHNR and CDR2 as FQNEAQ (reference sequence). The CDR3 has 14 amino acids. This CDR3 reads CASSSTDSMQPQHF. CDR3 nucleotides: TGTGCCAGCAGCTCCACGGACAGTATGCAGCCCCAGCATTTT.

This clonotype was recorded many times. This sequence joins TRBV7-6 and TRBJ2-7; D perhaps matches TRBD2 (7 bases). The CDR3 is 15 amino acids. The V gene's germline CDR1 is SGHVS and CDR2 FNYEAQ. V was shortened by 3 bases and J by 3 bases, with 15 bases between the two germline ends. The CDR3 sequence is CASSLDRGALYEQYF. DNA of the CDR3: TGTGCCAGCAGCTTGGACCGGGGGGCCCTCTACGAGCAGTACTTC.

This clonotype showed up just once. V usage is TRBV6-1 and J usage is TRBJ1-5; D gene uncertain. V lost 7 bases to trimming and J lost 0 bases, with 13 bases between them. Germline lookup yields CDR1 MNHNS and CDR2 SASEGT. The CDR3 consists of 15 residues. The CDR3 here is CASNGRRGSNQPQHF. For the CDR3, the DNA is TGTGCCAGCAATGGACGACGGGGTAGCAATCAGCCCCAGCATTTT.

This clonotype was counted many times. The chain has TRBV14 and TRBJ2-7; 7 nucleotides align to TRBD1. Trimming took 3 bases from V and 0 from J; bases not matched to a gene: 5. Germline V CDR1 and CDR2: SGHDN, FVKESK. The CDR3 is made up of 15 amino acids. The CDR3 sequence is CASSHRDSSSYEQYF. CDR3 nucleotides: TGTGCCAGCAGCCACCGGGACAGTAGCTCCTACGAGCAGTACTTC.

This sequence joins TRBV6-6 and TRBJ1-1; the D is unclear. The CDR3 is 14 residues long. V dropped 6 bases and J dropped 1 base, with 12 bases sitting between them. Germline CDR1 MNHNY, CDR2 SVGAGI (reference sequence). The CDR3 bases are TGTGCCAGCAGGACCCTTGGGCAGAACACTGAAGCTTTCTTT. Its protein is CASRTLGQNTEAFF.

The chain recombines TRBV11-2 with TRBJ1-4; D gene ambiguous. Trimming took off 5 bases at V and 10 bases at J, with 23 bases between the two ends. Germline CDR1 SGHAT, CDR2 FQNNGV. The CDR3 totals 16 residues. The CDR3 loop is CASSQNSGLMTGKLFF. In DNA form, the CDR3 reads TGTGCCAGCAGCCAGAATTCAGGTTTAATGACGGGAAAACTGTTTTTT.

The genes are TRBV7-9 and TRBJ1-1; D remains ambiguous. The CDR3 has 13 residues. Trimming stripped 5 bases from V and 9 bases from J, with 16 bases between. The germline CDR1 and CDR2 sequences are SEHNR and FQNEAQ (reference sequence). The CDR3 DNA reads TGTGCCAGCAGCCCTAGGACGGCGGGGAAAGCTTTCTTT. It codes for CASSPRTAGKAFF.

J is TRBJ2-2 and V is TRBV12-3 or TRBV12-4; D is ambiguous. Deletions cut 5 bases from V and 6 bases from J, with 16 bases between. The length of the CDR3 is 15 residues. The CDR3 DNA reads TGTGCCAGCAGTGCCGGGCCCCAAGGAGCCGGGGAGCTGTTTTTT. Translated, it gives CASSAGPQGAGELFF.

CDR3 region: CASSQQGSPLHF. The CDR3 DNA is TGTGCCAGCAGCCAACAGGGGTCACCCCTCCACTTT. The chain recombines TRBV5-3 with TRBJ1-6; the match to TRBD1 covers 7 bases. TRBV5-3 is reported as an ORF; its role is uncertain. The CDR3 covers 12 residues. The V segment lost 8 bases and the J segment 10 bases; nucleotides outside the gene matches: 6.

This clonotype was found many times. The V and J genes are TRBV12-3 or TRBV12-4 and TRBJ2-7, with D perhaps matching TRBD1 (5 bases). This CDR3 contains 14 residues. The V end lost 5 bases, the J end lost 3 bases, and 14 bases lay between the germline ends. CDR3 nucleotide sequence: TGTGCCAGCAGTCCCACCCAGGGAAGCTACGAGCAGTACTTC. This codes for CASSPTQGSYEQYF.